This T cell receptor beta chain was sequenced in a study of OX40 agonist ivuxolimab in advanced cancers. Looking at the study overall: Three patients showed partial responses: one hepatocellular carcinoma and two cutaneous melanoma cases.

This CDR3 comprises 15 residues. Germline CDR1 reads SEHNR; CDR2 reads FQNEAQ (reference sequence). Trimming took 4 bases from V and 2 from J; bases not matched to a gene: 6. The assay was immunoSEQ multiplex PCR, and TCRdb's table has in-frame clones only and misses some. In the table there are 70,000 to 100,000 clones, 80% to 90% of which are singletons. This clone was observed a single time. This clonotype originated in an adult with an advanced solid tumor such as melanoma, head and neck, liver or kidney cancer. The rearrangement links TRBV7-9 to TRBJ2-7, with 9 bases that match TRBD1. The sample here was CD4+ or CD8+ T cells sorted from blood, taken in a trial of the OX40 agonist ivuxolimab. CDR3 amino acids: CASSSRQGGAYEQYF. The CDR3 region has the DNA TGTGCCAGCAGCTCGCGACAGGGGGGGGCCTACGAGCAGTACTTC.